What follows are 14 T cell receptor beta chains derived from one specimen sequenced in a study of CD8 T cells in Susac syndrome. Reverse transcription of about 0.45 to 1 ug RNA used random hexamers. TCRdb re-called the immunoSEQ multiplex PCR reads through MiXCR, storing one row per CDR3 protein. The sample contains approximately 200,000 distinct CDR3 sequences, approximately 94% of which appear only once. The sequenced sample consisted of CD4+ T cells from PBMCs. The receptors here all came from a human donor with multiple sclerosis.

This sequence joins TRBV18 and TRBJ1-2; D gene ambiguous. V lost 1 base and J lost 0, with 9 bases in between. This CDR3 region has 15 residues. Per germline, CDR1 KGHSH and CDR2 LQKENI. The CDR3 DNA follows: TGTGCCAGCTCACCACGGACCGATTCTAACTATGGCTACACCTTC. Residues: CASSPRTDSNYGYTF.

This clonotype was observed a few times. V usage is TRBV11-2 and J usage is TRBJ2-7; perhaps TRBD1 as D (6 bases). The length of the CDR3 is 12 residues. The V gene lost 5 bases and the J gene lost 4 bases, with 9 bases spanning the gap. Germline V gene lookup returns CDR1 SGHAT and CDR2 FQNNGV. CDR3 sequence (DNA): TGTGCCAGCAGCGCCCAGGGGTACGAGCAGTACTTC. Translated, it gives CASSAQGYEQYF. The whole variable domain, filled in from reference TRBV11-2 and TRBJ2-7, reads EAGVAQSPRYKIIEKRQSVAFWCNPISGHATLYWYQQILGQGPKLLIQFQNNGVVDDSQLPKDRFSAERLKGVDSTLKIQPAKLEDSAVYLCASSAQGYEQYFGPGTRLTVT.

The chain employs TRBV7-2 and TRBJ2-1; a possible D gene is TRBD1 (5 bases). The CDR3 has 14 amino acids. V shed 1 base and J shed 8 bases, with 12 bases lying between them. In germline, CDR1 is SGHTA, CDR2 FQGNSA. CDR3 nucleotides: TGTGCCAGCAGCTTAGGGGCCAGGGCGGATGAGCAGTTCTTC. It specifies CASSLGARADEQFF.

This clonotype was counted once. The gene calls are TRBV29-1 and TRBJ2-7, with D tentatively TRBD1 (6 bases). Per germline, CDR1 SQVTM and CDR2 ANQGSEA. CDR3 length: 13 residues. Trimming cost V 6 bases and J 3 bases, with 15 bases left between them. CDR3 coding DNA: TGCAGCGTCCGACACAGGGCTTACTACGAGCAGTACTTC. It encodes CSVRHRAYYEQYF.

This clonotype was seen once. V gene TRBV6-2 or TRBV6-3 combines with J gene TRBJ1-2; tentatively, D is TRBD1 (6 bases). Trimming removed 7 bases at V and 8 bases at J, with 23 bases between. Per the germline V gene, CDR1 is MNHEY and CDR2 is SVGEGT. The CDR3 is 15 residues long. This CDR3 is CASTATKQGRRGYTF. CDR3 in DNA: TGTGCCAGCACCGCAACGAAACAGGGACGTCGGGGCTACACCTTC.

The rearrangement joins TRBV7-2 to TRBJ1-1; D is ambiguous. In germline, CDR1 is SGHTA, CDR2 FQGNSA. This CDR3 has 14 residues. The ends were cut back, 0 bases at V and 2 bases at J, with 7 bases in the middle. CDR3 loop: CASSLAGRNTEAFF. DNA of the CDR3: TGTGCCAGCAGCTTAGCGGGGAGAAACACTGAAGCTTTCTTT.

The V call is TRBV30, the J call TRBJ2-5; the D gene is possibly TRBD1 (5 bases). CDR3 size: 15 residues. In germline, CDR1 is GTSNPN, CDR2 SVGIG (reference sequence). V lost 0 bases and J lost 4, with 15 bases in between. Here the CDR3 reads CAWSVGVPTPETQYF. The CDR3 DNA reads as TGTGCCTGGAGTGTAGGGGTCCCTACCCCAGAGACCCAGTACTTC.

This rearrangement joins TRBV30 to TRBJ1-1; weak D call: TRBD1 (5 bases). The CDR3 is 11 residues long. V lost 1 base and J 10 bases, leaving 10 bases between the germline ends. Germline CDR1 reads GTSNPN; CDR2 reads SVGIG (reference sequence). The CDR3 region has the DNA TGTGCCTGGAGTGCCGGGGGGTCAGCTTTCTTT. Translating it yields CAWSAGGSAFF.

This sequence joins TRBV7-2 and TRBJ2-7; D call uncertain. Deletions cut 6 bases from V and 9 bases from J, with 15 bases between. CDR1 and CDR2 from the germline V gene are SGHTA and FQGNSA. This CDR3 is built from 12 residues. This CDR3 reads CASSFDPLRQYF. For the CDR3, the DNA is TGTGCCAGCAGTTTCGACCCCCTCCGGCAGTACTTC. Drawing the rest from reference TRBV7-2 and TRBJ2-7, the complete variable domain is GAGVSQSPSNKVTEKGKDVELRCDPISGHTALYWYRQSLGQGLEFLIYFQGNSAPDKSGLPSDRFSAERTGGSVSTLTIQRTQQEDSAVYLCASSFDPLRQYFGPGTRLTVT.

The V gene is TRBV1, the J gene TRBJ2-5; the table's D call of TRBD2 was not tested on the DNA. TRBV1 is a listed pseudogene. The CDR3 runs to 22 residues. The CDR3 sequence is CTSSQDVAFLAGGGPNRETQYF. Written as DNA, the CDR3 is TGCACCAGCAGCCAAGATGTAGCCTTCCTAGCGGGTGGGGGCCCCAACCGGGAGACCCAGTACTTC.

The chain recombines TRBV4-1 with TRBJ2-7; D remains unclear. V dropped 2 bases and J dropped 6 bases, with 14 bases sitting between them. Germline-derived CDR1 and CDR2 are MGHRA and YSYEKL. This CDR3 has 14 residues. CDR3 loop: CASSQLSPWAEQYF. The CDR3 nucleotides are TGCGCCAGCAGCCAACTGAGTCCGTGGGCCGAGCAGTACTTC.

The chain employs TRBV29-1 and TRBJ1-3; no firm D call. The V end was cut by 7 bases, the J end by 3 bases, with 22 bases between. The CDR3 totals 16 residues. CDR1 and CDR2 (germline): SQVTM, ANQGSEA. As DNA, the CDR3 is TGCAGCGGCGCAGAACCGGGCGCTCCCTTTGGAAACACCATATATTTT. Residues: CSGAEPGAPFGNTIYF.

In its sample, this clonotype was seen once. V and J are TRBV20-1 and TRBJ2-3; D tentatively reads TRBD1 or TRBD2 (5 bases each). Germline CDR1 DFQATT, CDR2 SNEGSKA (reference sequence). V lost 6 bases and J 0 bases, leaving 13 bases between the germline ends. The CDR3 extends over 14 amino acids. DNA for the CDR3: TGCAGTGCCGCACCGGGGCATAGCACAGATACGCAGTATTTT. Its protein product is CSAAPGHSTDTQYF.

The CDR3 region is CSARAGTRRRITYNSPLHF. CDR3 sequence (DNA): TGCAGTGCTAGAGCGGGTACCAGGAGGCGAATTACCTATAATTCACCCCTCCACTTT. The J gene is TRBJ1-6, the V gene TRBV20-1; D not resolved. CDR1 and CDR2 (germline): DFQATT, SNEGSKA (reference sequence). Trimming took off 1 base at V and 2 bases at J, with 21 bases between the two ends. The CDR3 has 19 amino acids.